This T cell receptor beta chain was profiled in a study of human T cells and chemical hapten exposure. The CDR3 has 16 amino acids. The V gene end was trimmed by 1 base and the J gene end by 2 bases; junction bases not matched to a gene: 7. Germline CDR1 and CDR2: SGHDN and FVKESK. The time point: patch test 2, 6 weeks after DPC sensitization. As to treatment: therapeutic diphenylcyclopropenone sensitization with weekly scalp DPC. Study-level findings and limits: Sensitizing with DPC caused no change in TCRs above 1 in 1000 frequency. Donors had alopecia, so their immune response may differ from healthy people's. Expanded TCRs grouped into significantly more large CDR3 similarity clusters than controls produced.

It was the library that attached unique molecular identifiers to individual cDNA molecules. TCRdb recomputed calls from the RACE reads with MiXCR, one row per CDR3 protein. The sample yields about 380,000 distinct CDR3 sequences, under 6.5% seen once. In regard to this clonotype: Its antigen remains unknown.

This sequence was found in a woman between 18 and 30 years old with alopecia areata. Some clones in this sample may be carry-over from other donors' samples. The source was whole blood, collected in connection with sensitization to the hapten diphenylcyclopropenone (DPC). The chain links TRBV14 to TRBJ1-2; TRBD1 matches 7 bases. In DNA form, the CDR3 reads TGTGCCAGCAGCCAAGTGATCGCAGGGGGGAACTATGGCTACACCTTC. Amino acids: CASSQVIAGGNYGYTF.